This TCR beta chain was sequenced for a study of T cells in localized non-small cell lung cancer. General study results and limits: A higher density of T cells in blood coincided with extended overall survival. Among the top 100 tumor clones, a median 57 appeared in adjacent lung. Peak T cell clonality was found in uninvolved adjacent lung, exceeding tumor.

This clone was observed a handful of times. The antigen is unknown. Data came from immunoSEQ multiplex PCR; TCRdb stores just in-frame clones and leaves some out. The sample consists of thousands of clones, 25% to 40% of them appearing once. The germline V and J ends were trimmed by 5 bases and 3 bases, with 13 bases remaining between them. CDR3 length: 14 residues. CDR1 is SGHNT and CDR2 is YENEEA in the germline V gene. The material sequenced was lung tumor tissue, taken before any cancer treatment. This TCR derives from a woman aged 35 to 70 with stage II squamous cell lung carcinoma. The chain couples TRBV11-3 to TRBJ1-2, with D possibly matching TRBD1 (5 bases). The CDR3 nucleotides are TGTGCCAGCAGCCCCCGCAGGGATGACTATGGCTACACCTTC. This encodes CASSPRRDDYGYTF.